This T cell receptor beta chain was sequenced during a study of cytomegalovirus exposure and HLA in healthy donors. PCR involved 60 Vbeta and 13 Jbeta primers. Clones were sequenced by immunoSEQ multiplex PCR, and TCRdb holds only the in-frame ones, with some missing. The sample lists some 150,000 clones; roughly 82% were seen once. This receptor was taken from a woman between 50 and 59 years old in good health and CMV-seropositive. Source material: PBMCs.

Here the CDR3 DNA reads TGTGCCGGCGGCGACTCTGGAAACACCATATATTTT. Amino acid sequence: CAGGDSGNTIYF. This chain links TRBV7-5 with TRBJ1-3. TRBV7-5 constitutes a pseudogene. This CDR3 has 12 amino acids.